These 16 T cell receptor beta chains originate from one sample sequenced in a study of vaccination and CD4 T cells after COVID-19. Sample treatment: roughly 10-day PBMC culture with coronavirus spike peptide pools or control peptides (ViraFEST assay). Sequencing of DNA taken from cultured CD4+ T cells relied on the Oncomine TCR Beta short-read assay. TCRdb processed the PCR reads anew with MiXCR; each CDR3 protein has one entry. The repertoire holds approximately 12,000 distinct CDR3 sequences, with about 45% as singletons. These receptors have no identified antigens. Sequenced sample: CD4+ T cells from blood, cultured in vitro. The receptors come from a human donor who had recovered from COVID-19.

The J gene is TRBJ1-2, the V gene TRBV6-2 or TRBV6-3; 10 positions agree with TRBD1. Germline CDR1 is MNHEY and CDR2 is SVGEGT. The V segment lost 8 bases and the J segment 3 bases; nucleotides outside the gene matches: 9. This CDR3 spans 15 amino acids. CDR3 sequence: CASVSPGQGDYGYTF. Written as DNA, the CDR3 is TGTGCCAGCGTTAGCCCAGGACAGGGGGACTATGGCTACACCTTC.

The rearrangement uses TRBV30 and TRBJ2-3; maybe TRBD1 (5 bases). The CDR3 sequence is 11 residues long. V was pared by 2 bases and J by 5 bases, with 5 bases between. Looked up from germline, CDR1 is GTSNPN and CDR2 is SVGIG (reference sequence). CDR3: CAWSQGDTQYF. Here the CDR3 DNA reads TGTGCCTGGAGTCAGGGAGATACGCAGTATTTT.

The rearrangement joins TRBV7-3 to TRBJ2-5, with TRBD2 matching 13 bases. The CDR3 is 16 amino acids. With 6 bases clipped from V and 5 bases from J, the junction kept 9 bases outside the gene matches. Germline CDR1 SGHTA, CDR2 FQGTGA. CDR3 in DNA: TGTGCCAGCAGTCGTGGGACTAGCGGGGAGGGGGAGACCCAGTACTTC. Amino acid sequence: CASSRGTSGEGETQYF.

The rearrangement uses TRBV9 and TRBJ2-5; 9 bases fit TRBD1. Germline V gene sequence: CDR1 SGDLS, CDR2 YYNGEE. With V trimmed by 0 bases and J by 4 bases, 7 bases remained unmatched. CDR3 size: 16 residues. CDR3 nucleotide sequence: TGTGCCAGCAGCGTAGGACCGGGACAGGGTTTAGAGACCCAGTACTTC. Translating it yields CASSVGPGQGLETQYF.

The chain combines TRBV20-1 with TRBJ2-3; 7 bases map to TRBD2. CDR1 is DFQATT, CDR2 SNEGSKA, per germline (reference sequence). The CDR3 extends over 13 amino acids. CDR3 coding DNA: TGCAGGCCTTCGGGGGGTAGCACAGATACGCAGTATTTT. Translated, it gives CRPSGGSTDTQYF.

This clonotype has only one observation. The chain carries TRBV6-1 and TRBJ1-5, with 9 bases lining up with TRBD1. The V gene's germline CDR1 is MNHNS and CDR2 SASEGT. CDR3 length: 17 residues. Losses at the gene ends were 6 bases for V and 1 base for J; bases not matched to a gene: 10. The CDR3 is CASSGATGGRSNQPQHF. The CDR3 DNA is TGTGCCAGCAGCGGAGCGACAGGGGGAAGGAGCAATCAGCCCCAGCATTTT.

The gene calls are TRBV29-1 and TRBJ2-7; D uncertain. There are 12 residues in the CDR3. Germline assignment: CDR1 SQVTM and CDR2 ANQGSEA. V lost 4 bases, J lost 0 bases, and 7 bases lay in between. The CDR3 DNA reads TGCAGCGTTGCTCAAAGCTCCTACGAGCAGTACTTC. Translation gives CSVAQSSYEQYF.

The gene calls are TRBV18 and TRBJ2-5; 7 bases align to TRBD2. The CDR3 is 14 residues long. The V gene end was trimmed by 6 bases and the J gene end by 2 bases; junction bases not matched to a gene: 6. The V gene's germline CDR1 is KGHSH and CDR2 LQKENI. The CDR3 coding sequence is TGTGCCAGCTCCATCACTAGCGAGCAAGAGACCCAGTACTTC. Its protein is CASSITSEQETQYF.

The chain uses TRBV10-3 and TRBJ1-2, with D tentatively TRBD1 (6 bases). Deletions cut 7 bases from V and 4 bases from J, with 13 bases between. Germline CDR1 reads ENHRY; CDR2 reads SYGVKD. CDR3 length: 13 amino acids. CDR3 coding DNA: TGTGCCATCACCGAGCTCAGGGGCTATGGCTACACCTTC. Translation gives CAITELRGYGYTF.

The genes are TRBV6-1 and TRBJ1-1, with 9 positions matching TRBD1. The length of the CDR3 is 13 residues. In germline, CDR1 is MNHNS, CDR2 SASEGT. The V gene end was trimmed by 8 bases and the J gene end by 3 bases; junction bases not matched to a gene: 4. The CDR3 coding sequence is TGTGCCAGCTTGGGACAGGGCCACACTGAAGCTTTCTTT. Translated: CASLGQGHTEAFF.

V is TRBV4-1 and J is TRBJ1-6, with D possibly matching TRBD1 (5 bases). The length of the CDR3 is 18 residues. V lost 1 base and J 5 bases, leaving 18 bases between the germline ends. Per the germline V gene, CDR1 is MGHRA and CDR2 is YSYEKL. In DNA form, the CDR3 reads TGCGCCAGCAGCCAAGTTTTACCCCTAGGGGCAGATAATTCACCCCTCCACTTT. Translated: CASSQVLPLGADNSPLHF.

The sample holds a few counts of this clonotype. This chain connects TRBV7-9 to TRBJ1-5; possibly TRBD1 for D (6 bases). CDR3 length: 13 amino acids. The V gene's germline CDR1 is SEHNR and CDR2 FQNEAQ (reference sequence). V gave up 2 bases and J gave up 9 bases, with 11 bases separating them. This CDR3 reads CASSLQGIGPQHF. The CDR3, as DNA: TGTGCCAGCAGCTTACAGGGGATCGGGCCCCAGCATTTT. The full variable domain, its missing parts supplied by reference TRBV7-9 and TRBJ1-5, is DTGVSQNPRHKITKRGQNVTFRCDPISEHNRLYWYRQTLGQGPEFLTYFQNEAQLEKSRLLSDRFSAERPKGSFSTLEIQRTEQGDSAMYLCASSLQGIGPQHFGDGTRLSIL.

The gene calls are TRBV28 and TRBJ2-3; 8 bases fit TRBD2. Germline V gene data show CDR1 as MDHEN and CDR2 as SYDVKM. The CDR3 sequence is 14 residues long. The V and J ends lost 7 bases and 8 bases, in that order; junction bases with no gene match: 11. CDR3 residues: CASIRTGLASTQYF. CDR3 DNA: TGTGCCAGCATCCGAACAGGACTAGCTAGTACGCAGTATTTT.

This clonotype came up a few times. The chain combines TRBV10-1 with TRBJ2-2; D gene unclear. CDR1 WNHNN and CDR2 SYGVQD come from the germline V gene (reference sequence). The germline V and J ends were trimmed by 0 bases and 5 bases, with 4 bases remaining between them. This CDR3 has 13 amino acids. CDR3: CASSESGTGELFF. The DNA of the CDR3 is TGCGCCAGCAGTGAGTCTGGGACCGGGGAGCTGTTTTTT.

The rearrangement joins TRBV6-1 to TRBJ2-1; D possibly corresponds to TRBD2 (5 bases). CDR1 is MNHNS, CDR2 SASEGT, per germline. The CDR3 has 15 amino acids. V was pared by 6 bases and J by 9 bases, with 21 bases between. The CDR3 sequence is CASRRERRLSGEQFF. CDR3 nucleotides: TGTGCCAGCAGGAGGGAGCGCCGGCTATCGGGTGAGCAGTTCTTC.

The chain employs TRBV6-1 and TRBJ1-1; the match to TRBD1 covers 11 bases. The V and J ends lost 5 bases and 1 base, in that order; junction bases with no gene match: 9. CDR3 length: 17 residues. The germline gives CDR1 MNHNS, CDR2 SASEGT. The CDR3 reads CASSPGTGGDKNTEAFF. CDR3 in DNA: TGTGCCAGCAGTCCCGGGACAGGGGGGGATAAGAACACTGAAGCTTTCTTT.